Below, 31 T cell receptor beta chains from the same sample are listed, as sequenced in a study of T cell responses to AZD1222 COVID-19 vaccine. Sequenced by immunoSEQ multiplex PCR; TCRdb stores in-frame clones only, minus some. This table holds about 180,000 clones, 88% found once. Source: peripheral blood, taken on day 0 of AZD1222 vaccination. The receptors were sampled from an adult in good health.

The chain has TRBV5-4 and TRBJ2-3; D possibly uses TRBD1 or TRBD2 (5 bases each). Looked up from germline, CDR1 is SGHNT and CDR2 is YYREEE (reference sequence). V dropped 4 bases and J dropped 6 bases, with 15 bases sitting between them. This CDR3 has 14 residues. CDR3 DNA sequence: TGTGCCAGCAGCCCCGGGGCCCTTTCCGATACGCAGTATTTT. It yields the protein CASSPGALSDTQYF.

The CDR3: CAWSDNRGAEKLFF. The CDR3 DNA sequence: TGTGCCTGGAGTGACAATCGGGGTGCCGAAAAACTGTTTTTT. V gene TRBV30 combines with J gene TRBJ1-4; D not certain. Germline-derived CDR1 and CDR2 are GTSNPN and SVGIG (reference sequence). Trimming shortened V by 1 base and J by 8 bases, and 14 bases separated the two germline ends. The CDR3 runs to 14 residues.

This chain joins TRBV4-2 and TRBJ2-2; 9 nucleotides line up with TRBD2. The CDR3 consists of 18 residues. J was trimmed by 1 base and V by 1 base; bases with no gene match: 7. Germline V gives CDR1 LGHNA, CDR2 YNFKEQ. CDR3 nucleotide sequence: TGTGCCAGCAGCCAAGGACATTCTAGCGGGGAGAACACCGGGGAGCTGTTTTTT. Translation gives CASSQGHSSGENTGELFF.

V usage is TRBV28 and J usage is TRBJ2-2, with 13 bases lining up with TRBD2. V was pared by 3 bases and J by 3 bases, with 7 bases of the junction left unmatched. Germline loops: CDR1 MDHEN, CDR2 SYDVKM. This CDR3 contains 18 residues. CDR3 bases: TGTGCCAGCAGTTTGGGACTAGCGGGGAAGTCGGACACCGGGGAGCTGTTTTTT. Encoded protein: CASSLGLAGKSDTGELFF.

The chain links TRBV3-1 (or the pseudogene TRBV3-2) to TRBJ2-7; TRBD2 is a possible D gene (5 bases). Germline V gene sequence: CDR1 LGHDT, CDR2 YNNKEL (reference sequence). The CDR3 is 14 amino acids. V lost 2 bases to trimming and J lost 1 base, with 9 bases between them. DNA of the CDR3: TGTGCCAGCAGCCAAAGTCGGGGTTCCTACGAGCAGTACTTC. It translates to CASSQSRGSYEQYF.

This sequence joins TRBV2 and TRBJ2-7; no reliable D call. With 6 bases removed from V and 5 bases from J, the gap between germline ends came to 11 bases. This CDR3 spans 12 amino acids. In germline, CDR1 is SNHLY, CDR2 FYNNEI. The CDR3 region is CASRGSPDEQYF. In nucleotides, the CDR3 is TGTGCCAGCAGGGGGTCCCCCGACGAGCAGTACTTC.

The V gene is TRBV27, the J gene TRBJ1-5, with a tentative D call TRBD1 (5 bases). The V and J ends lost 4 bases and 0 bases respectively, with 10 bases between them. The germline V gene encodes CDR1 MNHEY and CDR2 SMNVEV (reference sequence). This CDR3 has 15 residues. This chain's CDR3 is CASSSGIYSNQPQHF. The CDR3 DNA follows: TGTGCCAGCAGTTCAGGGATTTATAGCAATCAGCCCCAGCATTTT.

This clone was picked up one time. This chain connects TRBV5-1 to TRBJ1-4, with no clear D. This CDR3 has 16 residues. Trimming removed 2 bases at V and 7 bases at J, with 18 bases between. Germline CDR1 SGHRS, CDR2 YFSETQ. In DNA, the CDR3 is TGCGCCAGCAGCTTAGGAAGAAAACGAAGGTGTGAAAAACTGTTTTTT. It specifies CASSLGRKRRCEKLFF.

The chain joins TRBV4-2 to TRBJ1-5; possibly TRBD1 for D (5 bases). V was clipped by 4 bases and J by 0 bases, with 10 bases between them. Looked up from germline, CDR1 is LGHNA and CDR2 is YNFKEQ. The CDR3 consists of 15 residues. CDR3 sequence (DNA): TGTGCCAGCAGCCCGATGACAGATAGCAATCAGCCCCAGCATTTT. It specifies CASSPMTDSNQPQHF.

Comment on this clone: The germline gene is not matched at one end of the junction; a read error may be the cause. The V call is TRBV6-5, the J call TRBJ2-2; D is unresolved. Per the germline V gene, CDR1 is MNHEY and CDR2 is SVGAGI. The CDR3 is 13 amino acids. The CDR3 region is CASSYSKTGELFF. In DNA form, the CDR3 reads TGTGCCAGCAGTTACTCGAAAACCGGGGAGCTGTTTTTT.

The chain has TRBV7-9 and TRBJ2-1; the D gene could be TRBD1 or TRBD2 (5 bases each). Germline V lookup: CDR1 SEHNR, CDR2 FQNEAQ (reference sequence). Trimming left V 5 bases short and J 7 bases short, with 18 bases between. The CDR3 contains 15 residues. In nucleotides, the CDR3 is TGTGCCAGCAGCGTCAGCGCGGGCAGGGTGAATGAGCAGTTCTTC. Its translation: CASSVSAGRVNEQFF.

CDR3 residues: CASSERRLAGAPEQFF. The CDR3 DNA reads as TGTGCCAGCAGTGAACGGCGGCTAGCGGGGGCCCCCGAGCAGTTCTTC. V usage is TRBV6-1 and J usage is TRBJ2-1; 10 bases agree with TRBD2. There are 16 residues in the CDR3. The germline V gene encodes CDR1 MNHNS and CDR2 SASEGT. Trimming at V came to 2 bases and at J to 10 bases, leaving 11 bases not matched to a gene.

The rearrangement links TRBV30 to TRBJ2-3; D is perhaps TRBD1 (6 bases). The ends were cut back, 2 bases at V and 6 bases at J, with 15 bases in the middle. Germline loops: CDR1 GTSNPN, CDR2 SVGIG (reference sequence). CDR3 length: 14 residues. CDR3 nucleotides: TGTGCCTGGAGTATGAACAGGGCTACGGATACGCAGTATTTT. This translates into CAWSMNRATDTQYF.

The chain's CDR3 is CASGNDEDTDTQYF. The CDR3 bases are TGTGCCAGCGGAAACGACGAGGACACAGATACGCAGTATTTT. This chain connects TRBV6-6 to TRBJ2-3, with unresolved D. CDR1 MNHNY and CDR2 SVGAGI come from the germline V gene (reference sequence). The CDR3 spans 14 residues. Trimming cost V 8 bases and J 2 bases, with 14 bases left between them.

The rearrangement uses TRBV9 and TRBJ2-7, with 14 bases that match TRBD2. V lost 4 bases to trimming and J lost 3 bases; unmatched junction nucleotides: 3. CDR1 is SGDLS, CDR2 YYNGEE, per germline. The CDR3 is 15 amino acids. Written as DNA, the CDR3 is TGTGCCAGCAGCCTGGGGACTAGCGGGAGCTACGAGCAGTACTTC. Translating it yields CASSLGTSGSYEQYF.

The rearrangement joins TRBV4-1 to TRBJ2-5, with 11 bases lining up with TRBD2. The germline V gene encodes CDR1 MGHRA and CDR2 YSYEKL. This CDR3 comprises 15 residues. V shed 6 bases and J 5 bases; nucleotides not matched to a gene: 8. The CDR3: CASRSNSGGAETQYF. The CDR3 DNA reads TGCGCCAGCAGAAGCAATAGCGGGGGGGCCGAGACCCAGTACTTC.

V usage is TRBV18 and J usage is TRBJ2-2; possibly TRBD1 for D (6 bases). CDR3 size: 14 residues. V was shortened by 3 bases and J by 5 bases, with 10 bases between the two germline ends. In germline, CDR1 is KGHSH, CDR2 LQKENI. The DNA of the CDR3 is TGTGCCAGCTCACCCCTTGACAGGACCGGGGAGCTGTTTTTT. As protein: CASSPLDRTGELFF.

In DNA, the CDR3 is TGTGCCAGCAGCCGTAGACTCGGGGCCGTAGAGACCCAGTACTTC. It translates to CASSRRLGAVETQYF. The chain is built from TRBV9 and TRBJ2-5, with D perhaps TRBD1 or TRBD2 (5 bases each). CDR3 length equals 15 residues. The germline V and J ends were trimmed by 4 bases and 4 bases, with 17 bases remaining between them. CDR1 and CDR2 from the germline V gene are SGDLS and YYNGEE.

CDR3 in DNA: TGTGCCAGCAGCCGACAGGGGGGCGCGGGAGGTAATTCACCCCTCCACTTT. Translating it yields CASSRQGGAGGNSPLHF. V usage is TRBV3-1 (or the pseudogene TRBV3-2) and J usage is TRBJ1-6; 9 nucleotides agree with TRBD1. The CDR3 is made up of 17 amino acids. The germline gives CDR1 LGHDT, CDR2 YNNKEL (reference sequence). V dropped 4 bases and J dropped 6; count of bases not matched to a gene: 10.

The rearrangement uses TRBV12-3 or TRBV12-4 and TRBJ2-3; D might be TRBD1 or TRBD2, each matching 5 bases. This CDR3 region has 11 residues. V was pared by 8 bases and J by 10 bases, with 13 bases between. The CDR3, as DNA: TGTGCCAGCGGGACCGTAGGCGCGCAGTATTTT. Encoded protein: CASGTVGAQYF.

The chain has TRBV6-5 and TRBJ1-1, with a weak D call TRBD1 (6 bases). The CDR3 has 13 amino acids. The V end lost 9 bases, the J end lost 1 base, and 12 bases lay between the germline ends. In germline, CDR1 is MNHEY, CDR2 SVGAGI. This chain's CDR3 is CASSTQGNTEAFF. The CDR3 nucleotides read TGTGCCAGTAGTACACAGGGGAACACTGAAGCTTTCTTT.

This clone has only one observation. The chain is built from TRBV30 and TRBJ1-1; 9 nucleotides line up with TRBD1. Trimming removed 2 bases from V and 6 bases from J; junction bases left unmatched: 7. The CDR3 is 14 residues long. CDR1 is GTSNPN and CDR2 is SVGIG in the germline V gene (reference sequence). CDR3 bases: TGTGCCTGGAGTCCTGGGACAGGGTTGGCTGAAGCTTTCTTT. Its protein is CAWSPGTGLAEAFF.

V usage is TRBV5-1 and J usage is TRBJ2-7; TRBD1 might be the D (6 bases). The CDR3 sequence is 14 residues long. Between the trimmed V and J ends, which lost 3 bases and 3 bases, there was a span of 13 bases. Germline-derived CDR1 and CDR2 are SGHRS and YFSETQ. The CDR3 sequence: CASSSDGTRYEQYF. CDR3 nucleotides: TGCGCCAGCAGCTCGGACGGGACACGCTACGAGCAGTACTTC.

The chain links TRBV20-1 to TRBJ1-4; 11 nucleotides match TRBD1. Per the germline V gene, CDR1 is DFQATT and CDR2 is SNEGSKA (reference sequence). With 3 bases clipped from V and 7 bases from J, the junction kept 7 bases outside the gene matches. CDR3 length: 15 amino acids. The CDR3 protein is CSASPMGQGGEKLFF. The CDR3 region has the DNA TGCAGTGCTAGTCCCATGGGACAGGGGGGTGAAAAACTGTTTTTT.

The chain links TRBV6-5 to TRBJ1-3; D unresolved. Germline values: CDR1 MNHEY, CDR2 SVGAGI. CDR3 length: 13 residues. V gave up 4 bases and J gave up 9 bases, with 13 bases separating them. CDR3 amino acids: CASSSGSSSTIYF. The CDR3 DNA reads as TGTGCCAGCAGTTCCGGTTCTTCAAGCACCATATATTTT.

The sample holds one count of this clone. Other DNA sequences of this sample code for an identical CDR3. The rearrangement uses TRBV7-2 and TRBJ2-3, with D uncertain. The V gene's germline CDR1 is SGHTA and CDR2 FQGNSA. CDR3 length: 11 amino acids. The V and J ends lost 5 bases and 3 bases respectively, with 3 bases between them. The CDR3 sequence: CASSLTDTQYF. CDR3 nucleotide sequence: TGTGCCAGCAGCCTGACAGATACGCAGTATTTT.

The chain recombines TRBV7-2 with TRBJ1-2; D may be TRBD1 (5 bases). The V and J ends lost 5 bases and 3 bases respectively, with 13 bases between them. This CDR3 contains 14 residues. In germline, CDR1 is SGHTA, CDR2 FQGNSA. The CDR3 coding sequence is TGTGCCAGCAGCCCCCTCCGGACATACTATGGCTACACCTTC. It yields the protein CASSPLRTYYGYTF.

This clone was recorded once. V gene TRBV5-6 combines with J gene TRBJ2-2; D is ambiguous. Germline CDR1 SGHDT, CDR2 YYEEEE. This CDR3 spans 14 amino acids. V was shortened by 0 bases and J by 3 bases, with 6 bases between the two germline ends. CDR3 DNA sequence: TGTGCCAGCAGCTTGGTTAGGGACACCGGGGAGCTGTTTTTT. Residues: CASSLVRDTGELFF.

The CDR3: CASSHEWPTSEAFF. CDR3 sequence (DNA): TGTGCCAGCAGCCATGAATGGCCGACGAGTGAAGCTTTCTTT. The J gene is TRBJ1-1, the V gene TRBV14; no definite D call. CDR1 is SGHDN, CDR2 FVKESK, per germline. This CDR3 has 14 residues. V was cut by 3 bases and J by 7 bases, with 15 bases left in between.

This clone came up a few times. The CDR3 spells CSAGRGRTNEKLFF. The CDR3 DNA follows: TGCAGCGCCGGCAGGGGCCGGACTAATGAAAAACTGTTTTTT. This chain uses TRBV29-1 with TRBJ1-4; D perhaps matches TRBD1 (6 bases). V was cut by 7 bases and J by 2 bases, with 14 bases left in between. Germline CDR1 and CDR2: SQVTM and ANQGSEA. The CDR3 length is 14 residues.

The V and J genes are TRBV11-3 and TRBJ2-7; D remains unclear. Trimming took off 5 bases at V and 0 bases at J, with 11 bases between the two ends. The CDR3 contains 14 residues. Germline CDR1 and CDR2: SGHNT and YENEEA. In nucleotides, the CDR3 is TGTGCCAGCAGCCGAGCACCGAACTCCTACGAGCAGTACTTC. This gives the protein CASSRAPNSYEQYF.